This entry concerns a single TCR beta chain. Its antigen is as yet unknown. Sequencing was performed with immunoSEQ multiplex PCR; in TCRdb, only in-frame clones are kept and a portion is missing. The table shows about 89,000 clones, with around nine tenths occurring only once. The CDR3 extends over 13 amino acids. Trimming stripped 4 bases from V and 6 bases from J, with 10 bases between. CDR1 LNHDA and CDR2 SQIVND come from the germline V gene (reference sequence). The sample is drawn from a study of T cell repertoires and HLA-DP antigens. Study overall: CD4+ T cells were cocultured with HeLa cells expressing HLA-DP. Average DNA input: roughly 0.2 ug for CD137+CD4+ sorts, about 1,300 ng pre-culture.

Sequencing input: CD4+ T cells from PBMCs. The TCR was taken from a man aged 50 to 60 in good health and CMV-seronegative. The gene calls are TRBV19 and TRBJ1-5; the D is unclear. CDR3: CASSTILSQPQHF. The CDR3 DNA is TGTGCCAGTAGTACCATATTGTCTCAGCCCCAGCATTTT.